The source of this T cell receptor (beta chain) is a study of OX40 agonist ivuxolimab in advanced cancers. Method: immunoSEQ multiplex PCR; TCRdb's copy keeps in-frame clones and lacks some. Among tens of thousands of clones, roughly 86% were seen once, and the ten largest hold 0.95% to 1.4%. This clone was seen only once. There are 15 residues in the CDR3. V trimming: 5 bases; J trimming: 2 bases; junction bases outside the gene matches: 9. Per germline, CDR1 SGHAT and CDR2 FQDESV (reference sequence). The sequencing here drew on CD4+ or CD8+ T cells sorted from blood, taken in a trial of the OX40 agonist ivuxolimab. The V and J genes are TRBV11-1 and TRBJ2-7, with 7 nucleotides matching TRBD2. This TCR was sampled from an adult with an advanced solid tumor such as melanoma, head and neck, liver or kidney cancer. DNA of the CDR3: TGTGCCAGCAGCATAACTAGCGACCTTCCCTACGAGCAGTACTTC. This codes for CASSITSDLPYEQYF.